Given below is one T cell receptor beta chain in context. This sample was taken from a study of blood T cell repertoires in COVID-19. At the level of the study: The United States, Italy and Spain supplied acute and convalescent COVID-19 samples. Sample material is recorded as cDNA or gDNA derived from T cells, B-cell-depleted T cells, or PBMCs.

Original analysis: Nucleated cell counts were estimated from reference gene primer amplification. Some clones are missing from TCRdb's copy, which holds only in-frame ones; the method was immunoSEQ multiplex PCR. V and J calls and clone size come straight from that table; D and trimming were deduced from the DNA. The sample consists of roughly 32,000 clones, roughly 91% of them appearing once. Germline CDR1 reads SGHTA; CDR2 reads FQGNSA. The CDR3 has 15 amino acids. J gave up 7 bases and V 3 bases, and 3 bases lay outside the gene matches. This chain uses TRBV7-2 with TRBJ2-1, with TRBD2 identical over 13 bases. This TCR derives from a man in his sixties with active COVID-19. Sequences were obtained from peripheral blood. The CDR3, as DNA: TGTGCCAGCAGCTTGGGGACTAGCGGGAATAATGAGCAGTTCTTC. It encodes CASSLGTSGNNEQFF.